This T cell receptor (beta chain) derives from a study of technical replicates of blood from a few donors. CDR1 and CDR2 from the germline V gene are MNHEY and SVGAGI. The CDR3 consists of 14 residues. With 0 bases removed from V and 5 bases from J, the gap between germline ends came to 10 bases. Sequencing used immunoSEQ multiplex PCR; TCRdb keeps in-frame clones, though not all of them. The sample contains more than 90,000 clones, more than 90% of which appear only once. This clone was picked up one time. This receptor was taken from a human donor in good health. This chain joins TRBV6-5 and TRBJ1-2; no definite D call. Sequenced: T cells isolated from PBMCs. CDR3 sequence (DNA): TGTGCCAGCAGTTACTCCCACCCACTTTATGGCTACACCTTC. Its translation is CASSYSHPLYGYTF.